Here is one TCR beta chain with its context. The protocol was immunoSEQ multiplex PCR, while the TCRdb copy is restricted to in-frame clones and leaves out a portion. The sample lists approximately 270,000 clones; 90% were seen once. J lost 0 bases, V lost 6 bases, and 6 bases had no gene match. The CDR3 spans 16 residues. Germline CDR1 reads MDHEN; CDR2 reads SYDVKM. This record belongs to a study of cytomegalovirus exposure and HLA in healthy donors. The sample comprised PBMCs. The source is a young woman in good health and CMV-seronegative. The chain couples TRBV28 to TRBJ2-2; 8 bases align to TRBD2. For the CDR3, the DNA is TGTGCCAGCAGGTCCAGCGGGGGAGCGAACACCGGGGAGCTGTTTTTT. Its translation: CASRSSGGANTGELFF.